This TCR beta chain was captured in a study of blood T cell repertoires in COVID-19. The assay was immunoSEQ multiplex PCR, and TCRdb's table has in-frame clones only and misses some. The table shows 400,000 to 550,000 clones, with 85% to 90% occurring only once. CDR3 length equals 14 residues. Trimming cost V 4 bases and J 4 bases, with 14 bases left between them. Per germline, CDR1 SGHRS and CDR2 YFSETQ. V is TRBV5-1 and J is TRBJ1-2, with D possibly being TRBD1 (5 bases). Sample: peripheral blood. The sequence was collected from a woman in her 30s with acute or convalescent COVID-19. CDR3 DNA sequence: TGCGCCAGCAGCCTGGAGGGGTCGACCTATGGCTACACCTTC. Amino acid sequence: CASSLEGSTYGYTF.